This T cell receptor (beta chain) was retrieved from a study of monozygotic twins with inflammatory bowel disease. With no T cell sorting beforehand, total RNA was isolated from whole blood. TCRdb reanalyzed the 5' RACE reads, giving one entry per CDR3 protein sequence and no DNA. This table holds around 400,000 distinct CDR3 sequences. There are 12 residues in the CDR3. Germline V gene lookup returns CDR1 SNHLY and CDR2 FYNNEI. Sequences were obtained from blood. The TCR was taken from a human donor with ulcerative colitis or Crohn's disease, or a healthy co-twin of an affected twin (not recorded which). The chain employs TRBV2 and TRBJ2-7. The CDR3 sequence: CASLGSRYEQYF.